The clone carrying this T cell receptor beta chain has at least ten counts. Its target is not known. This entry comes from a study of HIV-infected patients and healthy controls. Study observations and caveats: Compared with untreated HIV+ repertoires, healthy controls showed roughly threefold more distinct CDR3s and higher Shannon diversity.

Follow-up blood was drawn about 14 weeks, roughly three months, after antiretroviral therapy began. All unsorted peripheral T cells were captured because whole blood was used without fractionation. cDNA was made from approximately 500 ng RNA using alpha and beta constant primers. Each of the alpha and beta chains got its own library through chain-specific third strand synthesis with indices. All rearrangements within a chain used one primer pair; cDNA molecules carried barcodes. TCRdb fed the 5' RACE reads into MiXCR, producing one record per CDR3 protein. The table shows about 15,000 distinct CDR3 sequences, with more than 10% occurring only once. The sample was blood, taken during antiretroviral therapy. The source of this sequence is an adult with HIV infection. The donor label of this sample is uncertain.

Written as DNA, the CDR3 is TGTGCCAGCACCTTCAGTGGGGGGCCGCCAGATACGCAGTATTTT. It specifies CASTFSGGPPDTQYF. The gene calls are TRBV6-5 and TRBJ2-3, with D possibly being TRBD1 or TRBD2 (6 bases each). CDR3 size: 15 residues. Germline CDR1 and CDR2: MNHEY and SVGAGI. With 7 bases removed from V and 4 bases from J, the gap between germline ends came to 18 bases.